These 14 T cell receptor beta chains share one sample of origin, sequenced in a study of tissue T cells after allogeneic stem cell transplantation. Assay: immunoSEQ multiplex PCR; the TCRdb copy retains only in-frame clones and omits some. The sample lists under 1,500 clones, around 72% occurring once. The sequences come from spleen tissue, collected at autopsy. The receptor source for this set is a male patient at least 60 years old with steroid-refractory graft-versus-host disease after an allogeneic stem cell transplant. The T cells may come from the graft donor.

This clone is categorized as large. This sequence may be a read error, since a much larger clone differs from it by one base. The same CDR3 also results from other DNA sequences found in this sample. This rearrangement joins TRBV5-6 to TRBJ2-5; 8 positions agree with TRBD2. The CDR3 length is 15 residues. V was pared by 4 bases and J by 4 bases, with 9 bases of the junction left unmatched. Germline CDR1 SGHDT, CDR2 YYEEEE. The CDR3 bases are TGTGCCAGCAGCGTGGGGGCCGGGGGGGGAGAGACCCAGTACTTC. Its protein product is CASSVGAGGGETQYF. Supplemented by reference TRBV5-6 and TRBJ2-5, the full variable domain reads DAGVTQSPTHLIKTRGQQVTLRCSPKSGHDTVSWYQQALGQGPQFIFQYYEEEERQRGNFPDRFSGHQFPNYSSELNVNALLLGDSALYLCASSVGAGGGETQYFGPGTRLLVL.

CDR3 nucleotide sequence: TGTGCCAGCAGCTTCAGCCTGGCTCTCCTGGGTGGCAATCAGCCCCAGCATTTT. This encodes CASSFSLALLGGNQPQHF. The chain joins TRBV5-6 to TRBJ1-5; D not certain. V dropped 2 bases and J dropped 2 bases, with 20 bases sitting between them. This CDR3 contains 18 residues. The germline V gene has CDR1 SGHDT and CDR2 YYEEEE.

The chain couples TRBV7-2 to TRBJ2-3; 10 bases match TRBD1. The CDR3 loop spans 16 amino acids. V was pared by 1 base and J by 7 bases, with 8 bases of the junction left unmatched. Germline V gives CDR1 SGHTA, CDR2 FQGNSA. CDR3 coding DNA: TGTGCCAGCAGCTTAGAGTCCGGGACAGGGGTTCATACGCAGTATTTT. This encodes CASSLESGTGVHTQYF.

Only one count was recorded for this clone. This sample includes further DNA sequences coding for the same CDR3. The V call is TRBV9, the J call TRBJ2-5; 9 bases agree with TRBD2. V gave up 4 bases and J gave up 1 base; unmatched junction bases: 5. Germline V lookup: CDR1 SGDLS, CDR2 YYNGEE. The CDR3 totals 15 residues. The CDR3 region is CASSPSAGGQETQYF. The DNA for the CDR3 is TGTGCCAGCAGCCCATCAGCGGGGGGCCAAGAGACCCAGTACTTC.

The CDR3 protein is CASSRTSGGDGDTGELFF. As DNA, the CDR3 is TGTGCCAGCAGCCGGACTAGCGGGGGAGACGGGGACACCGGGGAGCTGTTTTTT. The chain combines TRBV7-9 with TRBJ2-2; 13 nucleotides line up with TRBD2. The trim removed 5 bases at V and 3 bases at J, leaving 9 bases unmatched. Looked up from germline, CDR1 is SEHNR and CDR2 is FQNEAQ (reference sequence). This CDR3 region has 18 residues.

The V and J genes are TRBV29-1 and TRBJ2-1; no definite D call. CDR3 length: 12 amino acids. Trimming took 7 bases from V and 7 from J, leaving 14 bases between them. CDR1 is SQVTM and CDR2 is ANQGSEA in the germline V gene. For the CDR3, the DNA is TGCAGCGCCATACTCGTGGGGAATGAGCAGTTCTTC. This codes for CSAILVGNEQFF.

Notes on this clone: A far larger clone is just one base off, so this is likely a read error. V gene TRBV5-6 combines with J gene TRBJ2-5, with TRBD2 identical over 8 bases. Germline V gives CDR1 SGHDT, CDR2 YYEEEE. There are 15 residues in the CDR3. The CDR3 sequence is CASCLGAGGGETQYF. DNA for the CDR3: TGTGCCAGCTGCTTGGGGGCCGGGGGGGGAGAGACCCAGTACTTC.

This clone was counted between two and nine times. The CDR3 DNA reads TGTGCCAGCAGCCCTCGGGACGTGCAGCCCCAGCATTTT. Its protein is CASSPRDVQPQHF. The chain joins TRBV6-2 or TRBV6-3 to TRBJ1-5; D might be TRBD1 (5 bases). Germline V gene sequence: CDR1 MNHEY, CDR2 SVGEGT. The CDR3 spans 13 residues. Between the trimmed V and J ends, which lost 6 bases and 7 bases, there was a span of 13 bases.

This clone was observed a few times. The chain combines TRBV6-2 or TRBV6-3 with TRBJ2-5, with D tentatively TRBD1 (6 bases). The germline V gene encodes CDR1 MNHEY and CDR2 SVGEGT. The CDR3 sequence is 13 residues long. V was clipped by 6 bases and J by 5 bases, with 13 bases between them. The CDR3 nucleotides are TGTGCCAGCAGCCGCGGACAGCTCGAGACCCAGTACTTC. It specifies CASSRGQLETQYF.

The J gene is TRBJ2-5, the V gene TRBV4-2; 14 bases agree with TRBD2. The V gene end was trimmed by 0 bases and the J gene end by 8 bases; junction bases not matched to a gene: 2. Germline V gives CDR1 LGHNA, CDR2 YNFKEQ. This CDR3 is 15 amino acids long. CDR3 DNA: TGTGCCAGCAGCCAAGAAGGACTAGCGGGGGGCACCCAGTACTTC. It is translated as CASSQEGLAGGTQYF.

The chain joins TRBV2 to TRBJ2-2; D is possibly TRBD1 or TRBD2 (5 bases each). Germline loops: CDR1 SNHLY, CDR2 FYNNEI. Between the trimmed V and J ends, which lost 7 bases and 6 bases, there was a span of 18 bases. The CDR3 is 15 residues long. The CDR3 loop reads CASMGEGNLSGELFF. DNA for the CDR3: TGTGCCAGCATGGGAGAGGGGAATCTTTCCGGGGAGCTGTTTTTT.

This clone appeared a few times. The chain has TRBV7-6 and TRBJ1-1; D ambiguous. CDR3 size: 18 residues. The V gene lost 2 bases and the J gene lost 7 bases, with 26 bases spanning the gap. Germline-derived CDR1 and CDR2 are SGHVS and FNYEAQ. CDR3 sequence (DNA): TGTGCCAGCAGCTTAACTCAGGCGGTCCCTTATGAACATAGTGAAGCTTTCTTT. Amino acid sequence: CASSLTQAVPYEHSEAFF. Complete variable domain (other parts from reference TRBV7-6 and TRBJ1-1): GAGVSQSPRYKVTKRGQDVALRCDPISGHVSLYWYRQALGQGPEFLTYFNYEAQQDKSGLPNDRFSAERPEGSISTLTIQRTEQRDSAMYRCASSLTQAVPYEHSEAFFGQGTRLTVV.

The chain combines TRBV4-2 with TRBJ2-1; TRBD1 might be the D (6 bases). This CDR3 contains 15 residues. CDR1 is LGHNA and CDR2 is YNFKEQ in the germline V gene. The V end lost 0 bases, the J end lost 9 bases, and 15 bases lay between the germline ends. CDR3 in amino acids: CASSQDRWGQGEQFF. In DNA form, the CDR3 reads TGTGCCAGCAGCCAAGATAGGTGGGGACAAGGTGAGCAGTTCTTC.

V usage is TRBV2 and J usage is TRBJ1-3, with D unresolved. Trimming shortened V by 1 base and J by 0 bases, and 16 bases separated the two germline ends. The CDR3 is 18 residues long. Germline lookup yields CDR1 SNHLY and CDR2 FYNNEI. CDR3 protein: CASSEGSPGSSSGNTIYF. CDR3 nucleotide sequence: TGTGCCAGCAGTGAAGGGTCCCCAGGATCGAGCTCTGGAAACACCATATATTTT.